This T cell receptor beta chain was recovered during a study of blood T cell repertoires in COVID-19. At the level of the study: Acute and convalescent COVID-19 specimens originated in the United States, Italy and Spain. From T cells, B-cell-depleted T cells, or PBMCs came the material, which was cDNA or gDNA.

Deletions cut 0 bases from V and 8 bases from J, with 7 bases between. The CDR3 spans 12 residues. Germline CDR1 and CDR2: SGHVS and FQNEAQ. Original processing notes: Counts of nucleated cells, estimated from reference gene primer amplification, were obtained. Generated by immunoSEQ multiplex PCR, the TCRdb table keeps only in-frame clones and is missing some. V and J calls and clone size are given by that table; D and trimming were obtained from the DNA. The data show over 200,000 clones, more than 65% seen once. This chain links TRBV7-8 with TRBJ1-1, with D maybe TRBD1 (5 bases). The sequence was obtained from an elderly woman with acute or convalescent COVID-19. The sequencing input was peripheral blood. In DNA, the CDR3 is TGTGCCAGCAGCTTAGCCCAGGGAGAAGCTTTCTTT. Protein sequence: CASSLAQGEAFF.